This T cell receptor (beta chain) was recorded in a study of shared clonotypes between healthy human individuals. Researchers partitioned CD4+ cells into CD45RA+ naive and CD45RA-negative memory subsets. From germline, CDR1 is MDHEN and CDR2 SYDVKM. The CDR3 adds up to 14 amino acids, both ends counted. As concerns this clone: No DNA is shown, since the ends of the CDR3 on it are uncertain; the CDR3 is the one TCRdb lists.

Assay: immunoSEQ multiplex PCR; the TCRdb copy retains only in-frame clones and omits some. The profile covers nearly 1,000,000 clones, with 70% to 85% appearing a single time and roughly 1.5% taken by the ten largest. The TCR originated in a man younger than 35 in good health. The rearrangement uses TRBV28 and TRBJ2-7; the tabulated D call, TRBD2, remains unverified against the DNA. The sequenced sample consisted of memory CD4+ T cells sorted from blood. Subset in this sample: CD45RA-negative fraction. The CDR3: CASSSSGNVYEQYF.